One T cell receptor (beta chain) is described in this entry. The authors reverse transcribed about 0.5 to 1 ug RNA with random hexamers. Using its own MiXCR run on the immunoSEQ multiplex PCR reads, TCRdb lists one record per CDR3 protein. The sample yields approximately 210,000 distinct CDR3 sequences, approximately 95% seen once. The sample comes from a study of CD8 T cells in Susac syndrome. This CDR3 has 12 amino acids. The V gene's germline CDR1 is DFQATT and CDR2 SNEGSKA (reference sequence). The ends were cut back, 3 bases at V and 5 bases at J, with 10 bases in the middle. The sequenced sample was CD4+ T cells from PBMCs. The genes are TRBV20-1 and TRBJ2-5; a possible D gene is TRBD2 (6 bases). This receptor was obtained from a human donor with multiple sclerosis. CDR3 DNA: TGCAGTGCTAGGATCGGGAGTGAGACCCAGTACTTC. This encodes CSARIGSETQYF.